This TCR beta chain comes out of a study of cytomegalovirus exposure and HLA in healthy donors. Study results and caveats: In a later analysis, first-cohort TCR clusters were found to tend to co-occur in the 120 validation repertoires.

The ends lost 1 base at V and 11 bases at J; junction bases unmatched: 7. The germline V gene has CDR1 MGHRA and CDR2 YSYEKL. CDR3 length: 13 residues. This clone was recorded only once. Its antigen is currently unknown. The donors were part of the validation cohort of 95 to 150 subjects. That cohort was separate from the first cohort, which comprised 500 to 850 subjects. Some clones are missing from TCRdb's copy, which holds only in-frame ones; the method was immunoSEQ multiplex PCR. The table includes about 220,000 clones, approximately 88% detected once. The origin of this receptor is a woman in her thirties in good health and CMV-seropositive. The V and J genes are TRBV4-1 and TRBJ1-1; 7 bases fit TRBD1. The source material was PBMCs. DNA of the CDR3: TGCGCCAGCAGCCAAGTGACAGGGTTATTGGCTTTCTTT. Translated: CASSQVTGLLAFF.